The present T cell receptor (beta chain) was sequenced within a study of blood T cell repertoires in COVID-19 (dated by TCRdb to between 2020 and 2021). About the full investigation: Samples from collaborators originated in the United States, Italy and Spain and spanned both the acute and convalescent phases of COVID-19. The dataset comprised deeply sampled blood TCRbeta repertoires from subjects exposed to, actively infected with, or recovered from COVID-19. The samples were drawn from the first 160 participants of the ongoing ImmuneRACE study and from 1,254 subjects provided by 6 global collaborators. The sample metadata nearly always contained a de-identified subject ID, COVID-19 status, age in years and sex. The material from the prospective study consisted of cDNA or gDNA derived from T cells, B-cell-depleted T cells, or PBMCs. The repertoires were released in a freely available public database intended as a resource for research on the immune response to SARS-CoV-2. Where available, HLA class I and class II types were taken from metadata supplied by the sample provider and were not determined by assay-based typing.

In the case of this clone: Its antigen remains unidentified. Base qualities are missing; no much larger clone stands one base away.

Collaborating institutions collected whole blood in K2EDTA tubes following their own protocols. For TCRbeta analysis, collaborators shipped samples as frozen whole blood, isolated PBMCs, or DNA extracted from either of those sample types. TCRbeta CDR3 regions were amplified from genomic DNA by means of the immunoSEQ Assay, a bias-controlled multiplex PCR. As for how the authors treated the data: The number of nucleated cells in each sample was estimated from the amplification of reference gene primers within the assay. Sequence reads were collapsed and filtered to measure the absolute abundance of every unique TCRbeta CDR3 rearrangement. For each sample, productive Simpson clonality was calculated as the square root of Simpson's diversity index across productive rearrangements. TCRdb's version of the immuneACCESS table is confined to in-frame rearrangements and falls short of the full clone set. An unresolved V gene accounts for under half of the shortfall where checked; the remainder is of unknown origin. V and J calls plus clone size are reproduced from that table; the DNA served to infer D and trimming. This sample gives around 200,000 clones in total; 80% to 90% of them show up just once. The leading ten clones occupy 2.5% to 3.5% of the sample.

Beyond this particular receptor, the publication reports: The quantity of clinical and demographic metadata differed by source and by participant and was supplied without curation.

The germline V gene gives CDR1 as MNHEY and CDR2 as SVGAGI. Between the V and J ends, shortened by 0 bases and 7 bases respectively, the junction contains 19 bases. The CDR3 goes from the cysteine to the phenylalanine over 16 residues. The only DNA kept is the CDR3, 48 bases in frame from the first base. This TCR came from a man between 60 and 75 years old with acute or convalescent COVID-19. Sequencing was performed on peripheral blood. The chain links TRBV6-5 with TRBJ2-7; TRBD2 might be the D gene, on 5 matching bases. The CDR3 amino acid sequence is: CASSYSHSSGSEEQYF. The nucleotide sequence reads as follows: TGTGCCAGCAGTTACTCCCATTCCAGCGGATCTGAAGAGCAGTACTTC.